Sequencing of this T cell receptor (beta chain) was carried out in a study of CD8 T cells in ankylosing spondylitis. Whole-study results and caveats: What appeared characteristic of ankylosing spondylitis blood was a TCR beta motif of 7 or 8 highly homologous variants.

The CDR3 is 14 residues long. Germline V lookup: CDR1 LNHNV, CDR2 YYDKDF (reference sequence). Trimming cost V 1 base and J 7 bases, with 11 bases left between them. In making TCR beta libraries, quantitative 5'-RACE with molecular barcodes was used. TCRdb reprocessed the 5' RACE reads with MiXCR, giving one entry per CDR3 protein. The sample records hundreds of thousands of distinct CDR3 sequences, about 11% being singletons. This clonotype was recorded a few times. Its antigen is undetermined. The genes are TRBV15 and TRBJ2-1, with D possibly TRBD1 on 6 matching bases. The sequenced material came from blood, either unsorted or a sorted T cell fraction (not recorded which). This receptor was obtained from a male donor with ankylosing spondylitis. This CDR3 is CATSRVGQPNEQFF. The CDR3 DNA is TGTGCCACCAGCAGAGTTGGACAGCCGAATGAGCAGTTCTTC.